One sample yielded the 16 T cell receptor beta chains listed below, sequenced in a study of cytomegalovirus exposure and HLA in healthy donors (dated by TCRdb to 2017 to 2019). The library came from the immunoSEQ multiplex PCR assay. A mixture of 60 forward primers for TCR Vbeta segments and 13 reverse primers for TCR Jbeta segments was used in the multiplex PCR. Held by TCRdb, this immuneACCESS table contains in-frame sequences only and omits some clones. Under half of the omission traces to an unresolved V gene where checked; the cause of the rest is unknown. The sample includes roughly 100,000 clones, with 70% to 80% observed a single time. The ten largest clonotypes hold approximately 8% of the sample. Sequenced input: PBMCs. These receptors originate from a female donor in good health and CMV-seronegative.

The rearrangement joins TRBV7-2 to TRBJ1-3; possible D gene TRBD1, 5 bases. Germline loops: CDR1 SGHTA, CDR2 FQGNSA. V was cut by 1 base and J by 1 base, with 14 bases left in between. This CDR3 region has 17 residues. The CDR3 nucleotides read TGTGCCAGCAGCTTAGATAGGGGCTTTCTATCTGGAAACACCATATATTTT. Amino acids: CASSLDRGFLSGNTIYF.

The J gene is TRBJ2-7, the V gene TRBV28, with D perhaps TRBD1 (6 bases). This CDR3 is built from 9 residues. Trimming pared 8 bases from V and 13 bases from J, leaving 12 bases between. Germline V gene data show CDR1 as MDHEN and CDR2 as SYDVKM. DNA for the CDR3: TGTGCCAGCCTCCCCAGGGGTTACTTC. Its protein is CASLPRGYF.

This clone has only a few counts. This CDR3 reads CASSVGVAGGPGETQYF. For the CDR3, the DNA is TGTGCCAGCAGCGTAGGGGTAGCGGGAGGGCCGGGAGAGACCCAGTACTTC. The chain is built from TRBV9 and TRBJ2-5; 11 bases map to TRBD2. The CDR3 is 17 residues long. V shed 0 bases, J shed 4 bases, and the junction held 8 bases outside the gene matches. Germline loops: CDR1 SGDLS, CDR2 YYNGEE.

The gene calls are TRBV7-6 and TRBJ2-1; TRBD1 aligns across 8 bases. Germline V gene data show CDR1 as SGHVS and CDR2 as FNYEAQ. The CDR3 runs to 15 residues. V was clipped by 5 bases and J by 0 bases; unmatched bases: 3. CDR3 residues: CASSQQGGSYNEQFF. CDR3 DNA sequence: TGTGCCAGCAGCCAACAGGGGGGCTCCTACAATGAGCAGTTCTTC.

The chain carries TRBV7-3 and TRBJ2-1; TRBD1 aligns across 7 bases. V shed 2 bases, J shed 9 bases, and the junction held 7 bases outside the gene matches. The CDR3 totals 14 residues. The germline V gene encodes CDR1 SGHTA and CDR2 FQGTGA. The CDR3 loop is CASSLSRQGTEQFF. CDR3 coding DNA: TGTGCCAGCAGCTTATCCCGACAGGGCACTGAGCAGTTCTTC.

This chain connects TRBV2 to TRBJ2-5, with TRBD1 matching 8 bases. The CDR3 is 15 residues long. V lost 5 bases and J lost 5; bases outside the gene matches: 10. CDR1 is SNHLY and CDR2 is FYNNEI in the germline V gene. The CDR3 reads CASSQTRDRRETQYF. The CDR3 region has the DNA TGTGCCAGCAGTCAAACGAGGGACAGGAGGGAGACCCAGTACTTC.

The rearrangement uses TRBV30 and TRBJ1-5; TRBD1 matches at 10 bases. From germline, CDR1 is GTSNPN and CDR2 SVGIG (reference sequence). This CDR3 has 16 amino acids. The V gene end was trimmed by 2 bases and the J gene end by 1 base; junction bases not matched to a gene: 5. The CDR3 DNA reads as TGTGCCTGGAGTACCAAGACAGGGGGCAGCAATCAGCCCCAGCATTTT. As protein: CAWSTKTGGSNQPQHF.

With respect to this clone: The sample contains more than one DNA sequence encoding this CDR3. The CDR3 bases are TGTGCCAGCAGCTTGTATGGCGGTCAGCCCCAGCATTTT. Residues: CASSLYGGQPQHF. The chain combines TRBV5-6 with TRBJ1-5; D remains ambiguous. Germline V gene sequence: CDR1 SGHDT, CDR2 YYEEEE. V lost 1 base and J 6 bases, leaving 8 bases between the germline ends. The CDR3 sequence is 13 residues long.

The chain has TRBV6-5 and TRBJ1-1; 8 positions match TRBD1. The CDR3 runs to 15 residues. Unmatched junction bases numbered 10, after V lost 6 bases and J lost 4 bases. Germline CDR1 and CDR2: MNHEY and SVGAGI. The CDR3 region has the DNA TGTGCCAGCAGGGAAATCAGGGGGCGAGTCACTGAAGCTTTCTTT. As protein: CASREIRGRVTEAFF.

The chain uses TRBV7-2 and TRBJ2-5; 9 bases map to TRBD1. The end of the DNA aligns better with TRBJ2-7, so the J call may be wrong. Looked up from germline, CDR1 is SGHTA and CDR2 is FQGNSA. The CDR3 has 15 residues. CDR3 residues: CASSHTGTGYYEQYF. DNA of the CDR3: TGTGCCAGCAGTCATACCGGGACAGGGTACTACGAGCAGTACTTC.

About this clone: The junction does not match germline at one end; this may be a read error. CDR3 loop: CASSLEAGRGEQFF. CDR3 DNA: TGTGCTAGCAGCTTAGAAGCAGGCCGGGGTGAGCAGTTCTTC. The chain employs TRBV7-7 and TRBJ2-1, with a tentative D call TRBD2 (5 bases). The CDR3 totals 14 residues. Germline-derived CDR1 and CDR2 are SSHAT and FNYEAQ (reference sequence).

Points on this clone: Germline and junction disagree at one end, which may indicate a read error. DNA of the CDR3: TGTTCCAGCAGCTCAGCGGGGGGGGCGGCACGGATTAACACTGAAGCTTTCTTT. Amino acids: CSSSSAGGAARINTEAFF. The V gene is TRBV7-9, the J gene TRBJ1-1; weak D call: TRBD1 (6 bases). Germline V lookup: CDR1 SEHNR, CDR2 FQNEAQ (reference sequence). This CDR3 is 18 amino acids long.

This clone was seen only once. CDR3 sequence reads: CASSPMAGGPGTQYF. The CDR3 nucleotides are TGTGCCAGCTCACCTATGGCGGGGGGGCCGGGTACGCAGTATTTT. The V call is TRBV18, the J call TRBJ2-3, with 9 bases that match TRBD2. Trimming removed 3 bases from V and 8 bases from J; junction bases left unmatched: 9. This CDR3 contains 15 residues. From germline, CDR1 is KGHSH and CDR2 LQKENI.

The CDR3 is CASSQGGLGTEAFF. The DNA of the CDR3 is TGCGCCAGCAGCCAAGGGGGGCTTGGCACTGAAGCTTTCTTT. V and J are TRBV4-1 and TRBJ1-1; D is possibly TRBD1 (6 bases). Per germline, CDR1 MGHRA and CDR2 YSYEKL. V shed 1 base and J shed 4 bases, with 10 bases lying between them. This CDR3 spans 14 amino acids.

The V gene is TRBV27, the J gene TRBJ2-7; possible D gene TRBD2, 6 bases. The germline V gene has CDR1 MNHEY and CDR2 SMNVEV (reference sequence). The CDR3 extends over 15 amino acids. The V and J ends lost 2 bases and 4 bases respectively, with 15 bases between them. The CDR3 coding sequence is TGTGCCAGCAGTTTAGGTGCGGGATCCCGATACGAGCAGTACTTC. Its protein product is CASSLGAGSRYEQYF.

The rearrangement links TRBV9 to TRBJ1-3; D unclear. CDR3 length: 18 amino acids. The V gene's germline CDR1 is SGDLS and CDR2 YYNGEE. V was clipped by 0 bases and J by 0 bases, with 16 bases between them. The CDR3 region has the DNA TGTGCCAGCAGCGTAGGGGGAGCGAGCGGAGGCTCTGGAAACACCATATATTTT. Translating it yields CASSVGGASGGSGNTIYF.